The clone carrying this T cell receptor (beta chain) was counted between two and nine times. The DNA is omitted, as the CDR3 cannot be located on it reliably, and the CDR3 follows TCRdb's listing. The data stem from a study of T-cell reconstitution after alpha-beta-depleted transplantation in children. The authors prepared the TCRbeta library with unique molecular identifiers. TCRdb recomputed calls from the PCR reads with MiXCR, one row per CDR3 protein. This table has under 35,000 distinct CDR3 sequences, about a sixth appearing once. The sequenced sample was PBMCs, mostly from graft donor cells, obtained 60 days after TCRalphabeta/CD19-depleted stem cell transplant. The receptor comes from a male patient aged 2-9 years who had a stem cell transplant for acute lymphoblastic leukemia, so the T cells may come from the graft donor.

The CDR3 loop reads CSVEVASGLGGGAVFF. The chain joins TRBV29-1 to TRBJ2-2; the D call of TRBD2 is as the table states it, not checked on the DNA. The CDR3 is made up of 16 amino acids, end residues included. CDR1 and CDR2 from the germline V gene are SQVTM and ANQGSEA.